The next 4 T cell receptor beta chains were all read from a single sample in a study of T cells in tumors after PD-1 blockade. The assay was immunoSEQ multiplex PCR, and TCRdb's table has in-frame clones only and misses some. Found here are thousands of clones, about three fifths of them singletons; the top ten hold under 65%. This specimen was tumor tissue, taken after anti-PD-1 treatment. The receptors here all came from a human donor with cutaneous squamous cell carcinoma.

This clone was detected only once. V and J are TRBV30 and TRBJ2-1; 10 positions match TRBD2. Germline assignment: CDR1 GTSNPN and CDR2 SVGIG (reference sequence). The CDR3 has 15 residues. J was trimmed by 8 bases and V by 0 bases; bases with no gene match: 7. The CDR3 region has the DNA TGTGCCTGGAGTGTGGGGAGCGGGGGGGCATATGAGCAGTTCTTC. Protein product: CAWSVGSGGAYEQFF.

This clone was detected only a few times. The J gene is TRBJ2-2, the V gene TRBV5-1; possibly TRBD1 for D (6 bases). Germline V gene lookup returns CDR1 SGHRS and CDR2 YFSETQ. With 7 bases removed from V and 5 bases from J, the gap between germline ends came to 12 bases. The CDR3 contains 13 residues. DNA of the CDR3: TGCGCCAGCGCGCCAGGGGATACCGGGGAGCTGTTTTTT. Translating it yields CASAPGDTGELFF.

This clone was seen only a few times. V is TRBV19 and J is TRBJ1-4; no reliable D call. The CDR3 runs to 17 residues. Germline V CDR1 and CDR2: LNHDA, SQIVND (reference sequence). The V end was cut by 3 bases, the J end by 4 bases, with 18 bases between. CDR3 sequence (DNA): TGTGCCAGTAGTATTAGGGCGATCAGGAACTATAATGAAAAACTGTTTTTT. Translation: CASSIRAIRNYNEKLFF.

This clone is categorized as large. The CDR3 bases are TGCGCCAGCAGCCGTGAGAGGAACACTGAAGCTTTCTTT. It encodes CASSRERNTEAFF. The rearrangement links TRBV4-1 to TRBJ1-1; D ambiguous. Trimming removed 4 bases at V and 1 base at J, with 7 bases between. Germline lookup yields CDR1 MGHRA and CDR2 YSYEKL. The CDR3 sequence is 13 residues long.